The 8 T cell receptor beta chains presented below share a single source sample, sequenced in a study of blood T cell repertoires in COVID-19. Here immunoSEQ multiplex PCR was the method, and the copy in TCRdb shows in-frame clones only, minus some. The table shows roughly 170,000 clones, with approximately 84% occurring only once. The specimen was peripheral blood. The source is a woman aged 45-60 years with COVID-19, enrolled during active disease.

V gene TRBV2 combines with J gene TRBJ2-1, with D possibly matching TRBD1 (5 bases). Germline values: CDR1 SNHLY, CDR2 FYNNEI. This CDR3 spans 18 amino acids. V was pared by 3 bases and J by 0 bases, with 18 bases between. Written as DNA, the CDR3 is TGTGCCAGCAGTGATGACAGTCCCTACCTTAGCTCCTACAATGAGCAGTTCTTC. Translating gives CASSDDSPYLSSYNEQFF.

The chain links TRBV30 to TRBJ1-2; D may be TRBD1 (6 bases). The CDR3 sequence is 13 residues long. V lost 0 bases to trimming and J lost 6 bases, with 11 bases between them. In germline, CDR1 is GTSNPN, CDR2 SVGIG (reference sequence). In DNA form, the CDR3 reads TGTGCCTGGAGTGTACGGGACAAAAATGGCTACACCTTC. It specifies CAWSVRDKNGYTF.

This rearrangement joins TRBV29-1 to TRBJ1-1; possible D gene TRBD1, 6 bases. This CDR3 has 16 residues. CDR1 is SQVTM, CDR2 ANQGSEA, per germline. The V and J ends lost 6 bases and 1 base respectively, with 21 bases between them. CDR3 coding DNA: TGCAGCGTAGGGCGAGGCGGGGGGCTGTCGAACACTGAAGCTTTCTTT. It encodes CSVGRGGGLSNTEAFF.

CDR3 sequence reads: CASSQTTGGASNQPQHF. The CDR3 region has the DNA TGTGCCAGCAGCCAAACAACAGGGGGCGCGAGCAATCAGCCCCAGCATTTT. J is TRBJ1-5 and V is TRBV3-1 (or the pseudogene TRBV3-2); 9 positions match TRBD1. Germline V gives CDR1 LGHDT, CDR2 YNNKEL (reference sequence). This CDR3 has 17 amino acids. Trimming took 2 bases from V and 1 from J; bases not matched to a gene: 6.

V and J are TRBV5-4 and TRBJ1-2, with D maybe TRBD1 (6 bases). The CDR3 runs to 15 residues. Trimming stripped 4 bases from V and 4 bases from J, with 17 bases between. Germline V lookup: CDR1 SGHNT, CDR2 YYREEE (reference sequence). In nucleotides, the CDR3 is TGTGCCAGCAGCCCTGCGAGGACAGAGGTCTATGGCTACACCTTC. Protein: CASSPARTEVYGYTF.

This rearrangement joins TRBV11-2 to TRBJ2-7, with D possibly being TRBD2 (6 bases). CDR3 length: 14 residues. Per the germline V gene, CDR1 is SGHAT and CDR2 is FQNNGV. V lost 1 base and J lost 0, with 7 bases in between. The DNA of the CDR3 is TGTGCCAGCAGCTTAGGCGGGGCCTCCTACGAGCAGTACTTC. Protein product: CASSLGGASYEQYF.

This chain links TRBV18 with TRBJ1-4, with D perhaps TRBD1 (6 bases). There are 15 residues in the CDR3. The germline CDR1 and CDR2 sequences are KGHSH and LQKENI. The V gene lost 3 bases and the J gene lost 7 bases, with 15 bases spanning the gap. Here the CDR3 reads CASSPPGQSFEKLFF. For the CDR3, the DNA is TGTGCCAGCTCACCGCCGGGACAATCATTTGAAAAACTGTTTTTT.

The V call is TRBV11-2, the J call TRBJ1-1; D is unresolved. Deletions cut 3 bases from V and 3 bases from J, with 14 bases between. Germline CDR1 SGHAT, CDR2 FQNNGV. The CDR3 length is 15 residues. The chain's CDR3 is CASSFGQRRYTEAFF. CDR3 DNA: TGTGCCAGCAGCTTTGGTCAGCGTCGCTACACTGAAGCTTTCTTT.